The clone carrying this TCR beta chain was counted a few times. Its antigen is still unknown. Scientists made TCR beta libraries using quantitative 5'-RACE with molecular barcodes. MiXCR, run by TCRdb on the 5' RACE reads, gives a single entry per CDR3 protein. The sample has under 200,000 distinct CDR3 sequences, roughly 10% seen once. This specimen comes from a study of CD8 T cells in ankylosing spondylitis. General study results and limits: Significant enrichment of disease-linked clones was reported in matched ankylosing spondylitis synovial fluid.

The CDR3 consists of 13 residues. Germline CDR1 SGDLS, CDR2 YYNGEE. V was cut by 4 bases and J by 5 bases, with 11 bases left in between. The chain uses TRBV9 and TRBJ2-3; TRBD2 is a possible D gene (6 bases). This TCR was sampled from a female donor with ankylosing spondylitis or in good health (not recorded which). Sequencing used blood, either unsorted or a sorted T cell fraction (not recorded which). The CDR3 DNA reads as TGTGCCAGCAGCCTAGGGACTGGAGATACGCAGTATTTT. It codes for CASSLGTGDTQYF.